The T cell receptor (beta chain) described here comes from a study of PD-L1 blockade in urothelial cancer. Overall study context: The study started patients on atezolizumab around 2014, giving 1,200 mg intravenously every 3 weeks.

CDR1 and CDR2 from the germline V gene are LNHDA and SQIVND (reference sequence). This CDR3 is built from 16 residues. Unmatched junction bases numbered 3, after V lost 0 bases and J lost 1 base. Time point reported: pretreatment peripheral blood. Spiking each PCR with synthetic TCR analog templates was performed. TCRdb's table, derived via immunoSEQ multiplex PCR, lists solely in-frame clones and lacks some. The sample contains about 95,000 clones, around 90% of which appear only once. The TCR was taken from a man aged 55 to 70 with urothelial cancer. The chain links TRBV19 to TRBJ2-1, with TRBD2 matching 7 bases. Here the sequenced sample was PBMCs, taken around atezolizumab (anti-PD-L1) treatment. CDR3: CASSIDGGISYNEQFF. CDR3 in DNA: TGTGCCAGTAGTATAGACGGGGGGATATCCTACAATGAGCAGTTCTTC.